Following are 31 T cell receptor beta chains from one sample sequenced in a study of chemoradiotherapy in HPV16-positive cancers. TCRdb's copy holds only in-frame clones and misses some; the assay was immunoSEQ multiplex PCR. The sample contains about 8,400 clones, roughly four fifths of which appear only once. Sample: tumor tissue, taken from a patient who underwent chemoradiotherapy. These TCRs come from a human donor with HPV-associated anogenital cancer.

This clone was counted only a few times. The CDR3, as DNA: TGTGCCAGCAGCTTTTTACCGACTAGCGGGAGGGCAGATACGCAGTATTTT. Its translation is CASSFLPTSGRADTQYF. V and J are TRBV7-2 and TRBJ2-3; TRBD2 matches 14 bases. Germline CDR1 SGHTA, CDR2 FQGNSA. V shed 3 bases, J shed 4 bases, and the junction held 6 bases outside the gene matches. The CDR3 totals 17 residues.

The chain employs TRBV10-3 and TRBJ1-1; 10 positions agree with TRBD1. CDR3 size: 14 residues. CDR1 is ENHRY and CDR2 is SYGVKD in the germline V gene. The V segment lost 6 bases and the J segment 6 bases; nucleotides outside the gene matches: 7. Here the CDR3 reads CAIRRQGAKAEAFF. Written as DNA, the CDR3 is TGTGCCATCAGACGACAGGGGGCGAAGGCTGAAGCTTTCTTT.

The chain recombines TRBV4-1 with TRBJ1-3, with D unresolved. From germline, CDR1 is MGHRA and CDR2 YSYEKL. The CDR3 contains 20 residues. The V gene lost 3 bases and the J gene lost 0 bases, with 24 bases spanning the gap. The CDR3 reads CASSQRGRGGTLSSGNTIYF. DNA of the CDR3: TGCGCCAGCAGCCAGAGAGGGAGAGGAGGAACCCTTTCCTCTGGAAACACCATATATTTT.

The CDR3 region is CASRPVDTGELFF. For the CDR3, the DNA is TGTGCCAGTAGACCTGTAGACACCGGGGAGCTGTTTTTT. The V and J genes are TRBV19 and TRBJ2-2; D uncertain. This CDR3 is 13 amino acids long. The germline gives CDR1 LNHDA, CDR2 SQIVND (reference sequence). With 6 bases removed from V and 3 bases from J, the gap between germline ends came to 8 bases.

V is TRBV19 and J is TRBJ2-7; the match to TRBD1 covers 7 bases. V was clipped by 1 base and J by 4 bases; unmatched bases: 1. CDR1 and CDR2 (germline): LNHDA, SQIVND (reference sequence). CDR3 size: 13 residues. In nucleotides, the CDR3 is TGTGCCAGTAGTATAGGACAGGGATACGAGCAGTACTTC. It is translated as CASSIGQGYEQYF. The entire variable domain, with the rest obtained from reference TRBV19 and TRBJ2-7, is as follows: DGGITQSPKYLFRKEGQNVTLSCEQNLNHDAMYWYRQDPGQGLRLIYYSQIVNDFQKGDIAEGYSVSREKKESFPLTVTSAQKNPTAFYLCASSIGQGYEQYFGPGTRLTVT.

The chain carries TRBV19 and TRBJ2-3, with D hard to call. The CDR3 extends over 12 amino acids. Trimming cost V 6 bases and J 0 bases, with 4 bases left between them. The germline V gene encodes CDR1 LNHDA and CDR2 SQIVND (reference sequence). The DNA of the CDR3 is TGTGCCAGTAGCCATAGCACAGATACGCAGTATTTT. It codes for CASSHSTDTQYF.

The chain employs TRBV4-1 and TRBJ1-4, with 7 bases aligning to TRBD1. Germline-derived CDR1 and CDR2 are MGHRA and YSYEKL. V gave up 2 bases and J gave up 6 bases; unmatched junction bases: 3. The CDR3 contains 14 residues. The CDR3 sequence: CASSQFQGDEKLFF. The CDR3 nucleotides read TGCGCCAGCAGCCAATTTCAGGGGGATGAAAAACTGTTTTTT.

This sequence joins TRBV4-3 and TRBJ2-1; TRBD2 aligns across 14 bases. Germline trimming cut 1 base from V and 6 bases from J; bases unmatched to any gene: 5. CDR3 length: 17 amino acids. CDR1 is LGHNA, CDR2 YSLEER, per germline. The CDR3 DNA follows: TGCGCCAGCAGCCAAGGGGGGGGACTAGCGGGAGCCAATGAGCAGTTCTTC. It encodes CASSQGGGLAGANEQFF.

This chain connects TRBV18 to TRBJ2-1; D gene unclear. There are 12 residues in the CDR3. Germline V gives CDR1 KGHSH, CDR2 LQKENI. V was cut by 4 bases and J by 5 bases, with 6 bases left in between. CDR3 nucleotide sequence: TGTGCCAGCTCACAAGATAACAATGAGCAGTTCTTC. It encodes CASSQDNNEQFF.

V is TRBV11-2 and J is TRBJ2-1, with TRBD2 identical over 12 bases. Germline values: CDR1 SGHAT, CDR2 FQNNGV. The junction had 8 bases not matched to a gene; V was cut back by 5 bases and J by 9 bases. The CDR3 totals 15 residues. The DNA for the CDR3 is TGTGCCAGCAGCGTGACTAGCGGGAGCTCCCGTGAGCAGTTCTTC. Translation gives CASSVTSGSSREQFF.

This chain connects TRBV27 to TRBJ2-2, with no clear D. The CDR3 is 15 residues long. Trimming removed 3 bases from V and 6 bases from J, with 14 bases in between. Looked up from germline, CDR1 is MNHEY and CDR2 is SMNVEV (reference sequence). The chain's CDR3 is CASSLMSPNAGELFF. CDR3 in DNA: TGTGCCAGCAGTTTGATGAGTCCAAACGCCGGGGAGCTGTTTTTT.

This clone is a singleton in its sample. The CDR3 DNA follows: TGCAGCGTTCATATCACAGGGGGCCAGGGCTACACCTTC. This codes for CSVHITGGQGYTF. The V gene is TRBV29-1, the J gene TRBJ1-2; 9 bases line up with TRBD1. CDR1 is SQVTM, CDR2 ANQGSEA, per germline. CDR3 length: 13 residues. Trimming removed 5 bases from V and 8 bases from J; junction bases left unmatched: 9.

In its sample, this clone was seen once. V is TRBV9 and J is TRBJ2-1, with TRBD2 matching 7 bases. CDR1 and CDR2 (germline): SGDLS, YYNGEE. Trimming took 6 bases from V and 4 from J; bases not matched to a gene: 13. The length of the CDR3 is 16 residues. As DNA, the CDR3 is TGTGCCAGCACCCCTTCCCCGTCTAGCGGATACAATGAGCAGTTCTTC. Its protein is CASTPSPSSGYNEQFF.

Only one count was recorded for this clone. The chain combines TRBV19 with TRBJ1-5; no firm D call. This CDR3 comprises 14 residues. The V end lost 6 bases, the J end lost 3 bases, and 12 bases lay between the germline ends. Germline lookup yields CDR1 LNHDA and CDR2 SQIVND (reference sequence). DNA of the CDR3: TGTGCCAGTAGACCGGGGTACAACAATCAGCCCCAGCATTTT. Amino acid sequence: CASRPGYNNQPQHF.

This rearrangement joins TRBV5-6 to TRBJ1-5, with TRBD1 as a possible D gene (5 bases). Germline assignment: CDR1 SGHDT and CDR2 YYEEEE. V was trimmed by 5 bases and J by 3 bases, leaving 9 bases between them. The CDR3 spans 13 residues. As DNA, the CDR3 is TGTGCCAGCAGTAGGGGTCCCAATCAGCCCCAGCATTTT. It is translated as CASSRGPNQPQHF. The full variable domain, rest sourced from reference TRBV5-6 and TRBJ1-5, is DAGVTQSPTHLIKTRGQQVTLRCSPKSGHDTVSWYQQALGQGPQFIFQYYEEEERQRGNFPDRFSGHQFPNYSSELNVNALLLGDSALYLCASSRGPNQPQHFGDGTRLSIL.

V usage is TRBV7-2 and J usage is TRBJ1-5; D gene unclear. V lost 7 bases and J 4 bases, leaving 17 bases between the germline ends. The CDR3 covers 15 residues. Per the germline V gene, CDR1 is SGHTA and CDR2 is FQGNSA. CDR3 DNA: TGTGCCAGCACCGCTGGCTGGGTTGGGAATCAGCCCCAGCATTTT. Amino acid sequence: CASTAGWVGNQPQHF.

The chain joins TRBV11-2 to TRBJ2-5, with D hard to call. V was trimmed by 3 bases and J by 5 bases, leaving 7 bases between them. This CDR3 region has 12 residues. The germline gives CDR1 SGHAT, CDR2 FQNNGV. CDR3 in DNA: TGTGCCAGCAGCTTCAGTCAGGAGACCCAGTACTTC. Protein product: CASSFSQETQYF.

The CDR3 here is CASSQEEGYNEQFF. DNA of the CDR3: TGCGCCAGCAGCCAAGAGGAAGGCTACAATGAGCAGTTCTTC. The chain uses TRBV4-3 and TRBJ2-1; no clear D gene. The length of the CDR3 is 14 residues. V dropped 0 bases and J dropped 3 bases, with 6 bases sitting between them. Germline V gives CDR1 LGHNA, CDR2 YSLEER.

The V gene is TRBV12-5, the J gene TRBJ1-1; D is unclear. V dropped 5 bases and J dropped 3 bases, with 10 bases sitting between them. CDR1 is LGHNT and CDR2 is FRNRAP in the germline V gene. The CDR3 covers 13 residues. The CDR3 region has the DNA TGTGCTAGTGGTCCCGATGGGCACACTGAAGCTTTCTTT. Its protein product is CASGPDGHTEAFF. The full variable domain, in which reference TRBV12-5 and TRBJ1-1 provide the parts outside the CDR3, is DARVTQTPRHKVTEMGQEVTMRCQPILGHNTVFWYRQTMMQGLELLAYFRNRAPLDDSGMPKDRFSAEMPDATLATLKIQPSEPRDSAVYFCASGPDGHTEAFFGQGTRLTVV.

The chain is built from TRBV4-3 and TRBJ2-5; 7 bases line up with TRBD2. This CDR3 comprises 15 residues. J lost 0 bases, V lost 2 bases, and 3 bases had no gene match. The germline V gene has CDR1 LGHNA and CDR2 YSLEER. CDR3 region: CASSQYRGDQETQYF. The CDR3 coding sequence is TGCGCCAGCAGCCAATACCGGGGGGACCAAGAGACCCAGTACTTC.

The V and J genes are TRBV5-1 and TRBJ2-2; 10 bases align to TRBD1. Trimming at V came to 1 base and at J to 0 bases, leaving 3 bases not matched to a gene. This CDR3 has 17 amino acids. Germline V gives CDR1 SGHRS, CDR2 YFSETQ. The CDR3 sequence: CASSLHGQGANTGELFF. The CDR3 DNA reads TGCGCCAGCAGCTTGCACGGACAGGGGGCGAACACCGGGGAGCTGTTTTTT.

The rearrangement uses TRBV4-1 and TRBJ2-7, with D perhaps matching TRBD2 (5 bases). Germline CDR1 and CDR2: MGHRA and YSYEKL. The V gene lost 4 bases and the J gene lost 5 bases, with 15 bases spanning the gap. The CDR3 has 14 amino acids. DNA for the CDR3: TGCGCCAGCAGCCGGTCTAGCATAACCCACGAGCAGTACTTC. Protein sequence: CASSRSSITHEQYF.

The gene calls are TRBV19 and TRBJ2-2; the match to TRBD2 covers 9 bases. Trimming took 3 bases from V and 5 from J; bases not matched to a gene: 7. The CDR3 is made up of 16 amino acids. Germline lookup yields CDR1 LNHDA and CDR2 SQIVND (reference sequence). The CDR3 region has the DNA TGTGCCAGTAGTATTGGCGGGGGGGCCAGGACCGGGGAGCTGTTTTTT. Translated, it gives CASSIGGGARTGELFF.

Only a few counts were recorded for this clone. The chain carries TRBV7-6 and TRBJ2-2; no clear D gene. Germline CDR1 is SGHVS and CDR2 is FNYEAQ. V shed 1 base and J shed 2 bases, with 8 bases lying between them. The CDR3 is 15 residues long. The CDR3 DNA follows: TGTGCCAGCAGCTTAGGTCAGGCTAACACCGGGGAGCTGTTTTTT. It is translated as CASSLGQANTGELFF.

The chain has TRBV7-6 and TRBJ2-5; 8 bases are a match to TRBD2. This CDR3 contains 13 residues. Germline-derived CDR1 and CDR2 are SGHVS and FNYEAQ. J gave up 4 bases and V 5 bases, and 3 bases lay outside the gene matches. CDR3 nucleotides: TGTGCCAGCAGCATTGGACTAGCAGAGACCCAGTACTTC. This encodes CASSIGLAETQYF.

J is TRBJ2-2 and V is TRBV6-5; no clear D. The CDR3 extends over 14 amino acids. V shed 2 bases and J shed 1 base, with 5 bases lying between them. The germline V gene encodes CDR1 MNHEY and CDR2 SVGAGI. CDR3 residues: CASSYRWNTGELFF. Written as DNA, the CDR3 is TGTGCCAGCAGTTACCGTTGGAACACCGGGGAGCTGTTTTTT.

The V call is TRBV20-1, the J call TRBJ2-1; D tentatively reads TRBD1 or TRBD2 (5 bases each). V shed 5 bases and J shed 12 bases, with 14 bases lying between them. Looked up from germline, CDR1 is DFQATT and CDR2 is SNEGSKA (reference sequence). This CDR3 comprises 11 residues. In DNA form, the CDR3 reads TGCAGTGCTTGGGAGAGAAGGGGGCAGTTCTTC. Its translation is CSAWERRGQFF.

CDR3 bases: TGTGCCAGCACACAGGACCCCCCTGGGTACACTGAAGCTTTCTTT. Its translation: CASTQDPPGYTEAFF. The V gene is TRBV27, the J gene TRBJ1-1, with a tentative D call TRBD1 (5 bases). The length of the CDR3 is 15 residues. Germline CDR1 MNHEY, CDR2 SMNVEV (reference sequence). The germline V and J ends were trimmed by 7 bases and 3 bases, with 18 bases remaining between them.

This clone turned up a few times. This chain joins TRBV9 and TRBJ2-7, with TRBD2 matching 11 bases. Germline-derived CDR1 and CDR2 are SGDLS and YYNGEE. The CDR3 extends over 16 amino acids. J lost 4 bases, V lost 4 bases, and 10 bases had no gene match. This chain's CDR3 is CASSPLLAGAQYEQYF. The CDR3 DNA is TGTGCCAGCAGCCCTTTACTAGCGGGAGCCCAATACGAGCAGTACTTC.

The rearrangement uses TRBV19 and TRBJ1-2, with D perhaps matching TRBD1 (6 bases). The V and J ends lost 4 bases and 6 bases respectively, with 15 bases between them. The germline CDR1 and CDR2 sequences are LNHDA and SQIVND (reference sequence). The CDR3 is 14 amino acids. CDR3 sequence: CASSTLQGGNGYTF. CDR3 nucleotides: TGTGCCAGTAGTACTTTACAGGGTGGGAATGGCTACACCTTC. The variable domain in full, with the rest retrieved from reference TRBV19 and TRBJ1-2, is DGGITQSPKYLFRKEGQNVTLSCEQNLNHDAMYWYRQDPGQGLRLIYYSQIVNDFQKGDIAEGYSVSREKKESFPLTVTSAQKNPTAFYLCASSTLQGGNGYTFGSGTRLTVV.

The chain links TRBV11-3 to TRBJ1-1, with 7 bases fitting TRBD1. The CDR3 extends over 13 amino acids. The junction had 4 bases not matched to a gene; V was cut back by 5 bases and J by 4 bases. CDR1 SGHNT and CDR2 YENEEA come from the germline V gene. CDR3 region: CASSTDRVTEAFF. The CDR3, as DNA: TGTGCCAGCAGCACCGACAGGGTCACTGAAGCTTTCTTT.